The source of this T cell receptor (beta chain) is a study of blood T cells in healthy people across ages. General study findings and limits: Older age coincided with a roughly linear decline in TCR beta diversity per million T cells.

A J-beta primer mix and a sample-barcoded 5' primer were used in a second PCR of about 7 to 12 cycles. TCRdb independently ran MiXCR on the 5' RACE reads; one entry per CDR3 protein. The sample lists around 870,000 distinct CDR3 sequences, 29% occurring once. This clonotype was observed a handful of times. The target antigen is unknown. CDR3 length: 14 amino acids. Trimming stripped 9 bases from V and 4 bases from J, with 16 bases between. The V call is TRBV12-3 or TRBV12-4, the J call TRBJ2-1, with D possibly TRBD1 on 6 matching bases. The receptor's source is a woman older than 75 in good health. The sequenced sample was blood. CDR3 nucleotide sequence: TGTGCCAGTTGCACGCGACAGGTTTACAATGAGCAGTTCTTC. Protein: CASCTRQVYNEQFF.